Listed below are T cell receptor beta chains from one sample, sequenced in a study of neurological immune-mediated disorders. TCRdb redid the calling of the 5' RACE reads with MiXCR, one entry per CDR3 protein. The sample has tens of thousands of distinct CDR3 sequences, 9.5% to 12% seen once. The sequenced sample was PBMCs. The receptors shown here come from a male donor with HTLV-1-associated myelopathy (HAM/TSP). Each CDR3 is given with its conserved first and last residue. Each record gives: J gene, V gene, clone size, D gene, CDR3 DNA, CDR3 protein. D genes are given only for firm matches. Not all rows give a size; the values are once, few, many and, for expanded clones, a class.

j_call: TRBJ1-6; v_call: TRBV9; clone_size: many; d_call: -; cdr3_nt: TGTGCCAGCAGCCTGCGCTACCCGGGCCCTAATTCACCCCTCCACTTT; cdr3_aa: CASSLRYPGPNSPLHF
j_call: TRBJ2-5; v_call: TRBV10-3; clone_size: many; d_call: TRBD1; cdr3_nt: TGTGCCATCAGTGATGTTGGAGGGACAGGGGAGGACGAGACCCAGTACTTC; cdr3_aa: CAISDVGGTGEDETQYF
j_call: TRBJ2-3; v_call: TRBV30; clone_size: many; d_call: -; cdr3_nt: TGTGCCTGGAGGGGGTACTCTGGGGGCACAGATACGCAGTATTTT; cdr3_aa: CAWRGYSGGTDTQYF
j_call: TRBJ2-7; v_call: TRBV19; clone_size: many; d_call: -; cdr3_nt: TGTGCCAGTAGTATATTCGACAGTTCCTACGAGCAGTACTTC; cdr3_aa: CASSIFDSSYEQYF
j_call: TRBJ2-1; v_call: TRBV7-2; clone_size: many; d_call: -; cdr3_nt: TGTGCCAGCAGCCCAACTCGGGGGTTCCAGAATGAGCAGTTCTTC; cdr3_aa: CASSPTRGFQNEQFF
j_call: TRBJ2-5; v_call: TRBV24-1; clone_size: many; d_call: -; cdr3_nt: TGTGCCACCAGTGGAGAGAGTGAGACCCAGTACTTC; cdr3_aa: CATSGESETQYF
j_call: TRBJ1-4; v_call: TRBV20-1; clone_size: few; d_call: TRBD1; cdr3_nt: TGCAGTGCGGAAGGACAGGGGTTTGCGGTCGGTGAAAAACTGTTTTTT; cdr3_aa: CSAEGQGFAVGEKLFF
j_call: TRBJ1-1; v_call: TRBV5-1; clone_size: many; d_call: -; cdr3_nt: TGCGCCAGCAGCTTGGAGGGTGAAGCTTTCTTT; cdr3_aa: CASSLEGEAFF
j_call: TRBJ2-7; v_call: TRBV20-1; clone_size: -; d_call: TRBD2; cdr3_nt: TGCAGTGCTACGACATCCTGGACGGCCACTGTTTGGCGGGGGGGACAGTACTTC; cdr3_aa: CSATTSWTATVWRGGQYF
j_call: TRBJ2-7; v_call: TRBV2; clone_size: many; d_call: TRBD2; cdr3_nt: TGTGCCAGCCGGTCGGGACTAGCGGGATACGAGCAGTACTTC; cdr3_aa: CASRSGLAGYEQYF
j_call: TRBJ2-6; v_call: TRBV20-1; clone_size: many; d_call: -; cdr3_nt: TGCAGTGCTAGGTTGTCAGGGGCCAACGTCCTGACTTTC; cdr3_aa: CSARLSGANVLTF
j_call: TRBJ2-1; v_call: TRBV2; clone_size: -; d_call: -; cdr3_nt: TGTGCCAGCAGTGAAGCAATAGCGGAGTACAATGAGCAGTTCTTC; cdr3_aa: CASSEAIAEYNEQFF
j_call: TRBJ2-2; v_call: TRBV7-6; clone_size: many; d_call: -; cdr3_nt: TGTGCCAGCAGCTTAGGGTCCGGTGGTGGGGAGCTGTTTTTT; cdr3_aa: CASSLGSGGGELFF
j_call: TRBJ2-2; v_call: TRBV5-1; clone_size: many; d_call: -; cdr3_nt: TGCGCCAGCAGCCAGATACCCGAAAGCGGGGAGCTGTTTTTT; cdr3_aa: CASSQIPESGELFF
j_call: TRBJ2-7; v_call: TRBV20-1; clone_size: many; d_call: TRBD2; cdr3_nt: TGCAGTGCTCGCCTCCCGGGACTAAGGAACGAGCAGTACTTC; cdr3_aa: CSARLPGLRNEQYF
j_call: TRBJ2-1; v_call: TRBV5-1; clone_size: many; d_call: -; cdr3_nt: TGCGCCAGCAGCTTGGAGACTAACAATGAGCAGTTCTTC; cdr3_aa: CASSLETNNEQFF
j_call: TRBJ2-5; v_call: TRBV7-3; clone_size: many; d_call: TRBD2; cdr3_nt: TGTGCCAGCAGCTCCACCGGGGGGAGCGGGGGGGCCCAGACCCAGTACTTC; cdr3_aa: CASSSTGGSGGAQTQYF
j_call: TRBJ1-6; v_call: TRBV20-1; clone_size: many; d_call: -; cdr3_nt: TGCAGTGCCAGTTTGGGAAGGAGCTCCTATAATTCACCCCTCCACTTT; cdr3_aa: CSASLGRSSYNSPLHF
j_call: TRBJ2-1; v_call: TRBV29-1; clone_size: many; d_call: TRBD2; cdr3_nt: TGCAGCGTTGGGGTAGCGGGGGCCTACAATGAGCAGTTCTTC; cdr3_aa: CSVGVAGAYNEQFF
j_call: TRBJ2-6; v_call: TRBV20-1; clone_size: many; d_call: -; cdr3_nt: TGCAGTGCTGGTCAAATCTCTGGGGCCAACGTCCTGACTTTC; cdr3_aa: CSAGQISGANVLTF
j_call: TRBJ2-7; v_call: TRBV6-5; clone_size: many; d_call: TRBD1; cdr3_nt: TGTGCCAGCAGTACCCAAGGACAGGACCACGAGCAGTACTTC; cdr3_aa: CASSTQGQDHEQYF
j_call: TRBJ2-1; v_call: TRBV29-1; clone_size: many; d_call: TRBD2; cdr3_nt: TGCAGCGTTGAACTAGCGGGGGCCCATCGGTACAATGAGCAGTTCTTC; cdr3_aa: CSVELAGAHRYNEQFF
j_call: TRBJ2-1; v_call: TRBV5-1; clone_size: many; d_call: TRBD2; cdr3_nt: TGCGCCAGCAGCAGAGCGGGGGGCTCCTACAATGAGCAGTTCTTC; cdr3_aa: CASSRAGGSYNEQFF
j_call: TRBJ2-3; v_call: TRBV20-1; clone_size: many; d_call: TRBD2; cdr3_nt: TGCAGTGCCCCCGGGACTAGCGGGGGAAAAGATACGCAGTATTTT; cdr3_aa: CSAPGTSGGKDTQYF
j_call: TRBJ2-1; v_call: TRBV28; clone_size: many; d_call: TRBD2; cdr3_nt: TGTGCCAGCACTATCAGGGGGTTGCGGGGGGGCGGTGAGCAGTTCTTC; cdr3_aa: CASTIRGLRGGGEQFF
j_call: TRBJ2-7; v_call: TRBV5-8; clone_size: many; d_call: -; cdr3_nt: TGTGCCAGCAGCCCCGATCTGAGGGCTACCTACGAGCAGTACTTC; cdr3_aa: CASSPDLRATYEQYF
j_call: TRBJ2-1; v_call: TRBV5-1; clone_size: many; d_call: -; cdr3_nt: TGCGCCAGCAGCTTGGGAGGGAACCCCTCCTACAATGAGCAGTTCTTC; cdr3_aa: CASSLGGNPSYNEQFF
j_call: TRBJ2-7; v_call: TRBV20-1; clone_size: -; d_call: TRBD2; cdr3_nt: TGCAGTGCTAGAGGGGGGGGAGGGAACTACGAGCAGTACTTC; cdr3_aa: CSARGGGGNYEQYF
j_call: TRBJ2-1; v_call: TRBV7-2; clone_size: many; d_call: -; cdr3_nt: TGTGCCAGCAGCTTAGCCAGGGGAAGCCGAAATGAGCAGTTCTTC; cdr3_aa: CASSLARGSRNEQFF
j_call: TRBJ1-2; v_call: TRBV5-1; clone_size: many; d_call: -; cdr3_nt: TGCGCCAGCAGCTTGGATCCAGGGAGCTATGGCTACACCTTC; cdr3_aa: CASSLDPGSYGYTF
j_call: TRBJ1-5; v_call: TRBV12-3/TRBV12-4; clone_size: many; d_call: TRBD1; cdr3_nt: TGTGCCAGCAGTTTTGGACAGGGGGCCAGTCAGCCCCAGCATTTT; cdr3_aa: CASSFGQGASQPQHF
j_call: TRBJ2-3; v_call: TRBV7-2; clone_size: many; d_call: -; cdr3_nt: TGTGCCAGCAGCTTAGAAGGGGCAGATACGCAGTATTTT; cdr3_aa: CASSLEGADTQYF
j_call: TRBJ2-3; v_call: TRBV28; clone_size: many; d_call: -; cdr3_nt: TGTGCCAGCCGGGGGCCCGGGGTCGATACGCAGTATTTT; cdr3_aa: CASRGPGVDTQYF
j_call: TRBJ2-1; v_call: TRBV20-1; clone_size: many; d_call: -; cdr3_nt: TGCAGTGCTAGGCGTGGCTACAATGAGCAGTTCTTC; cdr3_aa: CSARRGYNEQFF
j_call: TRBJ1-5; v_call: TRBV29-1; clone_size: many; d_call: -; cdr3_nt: TGCAGCGTTGTTATAGGGGGCAATCAGCCCCAGCATTTT; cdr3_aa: CSVVIGGNQPQHF
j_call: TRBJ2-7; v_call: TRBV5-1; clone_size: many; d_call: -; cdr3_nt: TGCGCCAGCAGGCCCCGGGACACAACCTACGAGCAGTACTTC; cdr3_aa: CASRPRDTTYEQYF
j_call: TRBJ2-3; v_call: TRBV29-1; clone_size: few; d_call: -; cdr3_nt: TGCAGCCTTTTAACAGGGTATACGCAGTATTTT; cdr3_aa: CSLLTGYTQYF
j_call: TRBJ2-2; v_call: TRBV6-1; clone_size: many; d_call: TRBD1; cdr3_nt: TGTGCCAGCAGACGACAGGGGGCACAGGAGCTGTTTTTT; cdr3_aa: CASRRQGAQELFF
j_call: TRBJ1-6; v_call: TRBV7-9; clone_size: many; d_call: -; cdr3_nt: TGTGCCAGCAGCGCGGGACGGGTATCCCTCCACTTT; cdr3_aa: CASSAGRVSLHF
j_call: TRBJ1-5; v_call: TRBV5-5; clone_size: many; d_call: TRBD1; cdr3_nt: TGTGCCAGCAGTGCAGGGGGCCCACGGGGCAATCAGCCCCAGCATTTT; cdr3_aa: CASSAGGPRGNQPQHF
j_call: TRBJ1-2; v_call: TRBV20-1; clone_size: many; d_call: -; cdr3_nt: TGCAGTGCTAGCGACGGGACCGAGAAAAACTATGGCTACACCTTC; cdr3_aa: CSASDGTEKNYGYTF
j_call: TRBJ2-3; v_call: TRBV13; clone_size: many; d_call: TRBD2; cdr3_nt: TGTGCCAGCAGCCCCAAAACTTGGACTAGCGGGGTATCAGATACGCAGTATTTT; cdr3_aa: CASSPKTWTSGVSDTQYF
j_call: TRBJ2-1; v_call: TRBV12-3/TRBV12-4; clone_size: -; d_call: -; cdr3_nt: TGTGCCAGCGGTCAGGGTGCTGAGCAGTTCTTC; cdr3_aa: CASGQGAEQFF
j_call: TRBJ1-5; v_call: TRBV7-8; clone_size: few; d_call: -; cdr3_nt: TGTGCCAGCAGCTCTCGACGGACTAATAGCAATCAGCCCCAGCATTTT; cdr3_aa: CASSSRRTNSNQPQHF
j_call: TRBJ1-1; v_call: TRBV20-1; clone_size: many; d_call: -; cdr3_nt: TGCAGTGCTACCCGGGACATCACTGAAGCTTTCTTT; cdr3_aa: CSATRDITEAFF
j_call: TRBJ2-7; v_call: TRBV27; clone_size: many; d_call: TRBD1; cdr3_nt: TGTGCCAGCAGTCCCCGGGACAGGGGACCCTACGAGCAGTACTTC; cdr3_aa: CASSPRDRGPYEQYF
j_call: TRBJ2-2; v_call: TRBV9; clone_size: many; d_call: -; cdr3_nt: TGTGCCAGCAGCACCCGAACCCCCAGGGACACCGGGGAGCTGTTTTTT; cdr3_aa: CASSTRTPRDTGELFF
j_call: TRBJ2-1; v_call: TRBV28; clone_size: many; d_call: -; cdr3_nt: TGTGCCAGCAGTTTGCCCGGGACAAATTACAATGAGCAGTTCTTC; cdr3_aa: CASSLPGTNYNEQFF
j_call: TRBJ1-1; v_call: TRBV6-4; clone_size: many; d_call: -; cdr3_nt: TGTGCCAGCAGACAGGAGGAGTACACTGAAGCTTTCTTT; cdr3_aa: CASRQEEYTEAFF
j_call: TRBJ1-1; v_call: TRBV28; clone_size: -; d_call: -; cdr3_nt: TGTGCCAGCAGTTTATGGACCATTAACACTGAAGCTTTCTTT; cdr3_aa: CASSLWTINTEAFF
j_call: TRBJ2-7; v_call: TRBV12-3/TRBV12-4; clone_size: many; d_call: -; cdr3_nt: TGTGCCAGCAAAGTCGGAGGAATCTCCTACGAGCAGTACTTC; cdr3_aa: CASKVGGISYEQYF
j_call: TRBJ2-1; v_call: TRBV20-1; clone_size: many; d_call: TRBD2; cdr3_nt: TGCAGTGCTAGAGTCCACTCCTTACGAAAGCGGGGGGGCCGGTACAATGAGCAGTTCTTC; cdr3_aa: CSARVHSLRKRGGRYNEQFF
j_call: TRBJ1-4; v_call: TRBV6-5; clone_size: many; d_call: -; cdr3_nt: TGTGCCAGCAAATTGATGCTGGGAGATGAAAAACTGTTTTTT; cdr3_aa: CASKLMLGDEKLFF
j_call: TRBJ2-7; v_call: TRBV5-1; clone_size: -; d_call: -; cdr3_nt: TGCGCCAGCAGCTTTGACGCGGGACGGGGAGCCTACGAGCAGTACTTT; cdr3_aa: CASSFDAGRGAYEQYF
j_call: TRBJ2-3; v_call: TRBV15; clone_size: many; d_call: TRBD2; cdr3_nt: TGTGCCACCAGCAGGCGACTAGCGGGGGGGACAGATACGCAGTATTTT; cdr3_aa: CATSRRLAGGTDTQYF